This T cell receptor (beta chain) is from a study of blood T cell repertoires in COVID-19. About the research overall: Spain, Italy and the United States supplied samples that represented acute and convalescent COVID-19. From T cells, B-cell-depleted T cells, or PBMCs came the material, which was cDNA or gDNA.

The assay was immunoSEQ multiplex PCR, and TCRdb's table has in-frame clones only and misses some. The table includes approximately 300,000 clones, about 83% detected once. The CDR3 runs to 14 residues. Deletions cut 0 bases from V and 7 bases from J, with 13 bases between. Per germline, CDR1 SGHVS and CDR2 FQNEAQ. This clonotype originated in a woman in her forties or fifties with acute or convalescent COVID-19. The V and J genes are TRBV7-8 and TRBJ2-7, with a tentative D call TRBD1 (5 bases). Sequencing used peripheral blood. CDR3 region: CASSLAGLTREQYF. CDR3 nucleotides: TGTGCCAGCAGCTTAGCGGGGCTTACTCGGGAGCAGTACTTC. The full variable domain, rest sourced from reference TRBV7-8 and TRBJ2-7, is GAGVSQSPRYKVAKRGQDVALRCDPISGHVSLFWYQQALGQGPEFLTYFQNEAQLDKSGLPSDRFFAERPEGSVSTLKIQRTQQEDSAVYLCASSLAGLTREQYFGPGTRLTVT.